This T cell receptor (beta chain) was recorded in a study of blood T cell repertoires in COVID-19. Study-level background: Samples representing acute and convalescent COVID-19 were sourced from the United States, Italy and Spain. PBMCs, B-cell-depleted T cells, or T cells were the source of the cDNA or gDNA that made up the material.

This clone appeared a single time. As originally analysed: Reference gene primer amplification in the assay estimated nucleated cell counts. Libraries were prepared by immunoSEQ multiplex PCR; TCRdb keeps only in-frame clonotypes and omits some of them. V and J calls and clone size are given by that table; D and trimming were obtained from the DNA. Of tens of thousands of clones in the sample, over 70% were seen once. V shed 5 bases, J shed 5 bases, and the junction held 10 bases outside the gene matches. The CDR3 has 15 residues. Germline CDR1 and CDR2: SGHRS and YFSETQ. The source material was peripheral blood. This clonotype was obtained from a human donor in a cohort sampled during active COVID-19. The rearrangement links TRBV5-1 to TRBJ2-5; 9 bases fit TRBD1. The CDR3 is CASRGTGGDLETQYF. The CDR3 region has the DNA TGCGCCAGCAGGGGTACAGGGGGCGACTTGGAGACCCAGTACTTC.